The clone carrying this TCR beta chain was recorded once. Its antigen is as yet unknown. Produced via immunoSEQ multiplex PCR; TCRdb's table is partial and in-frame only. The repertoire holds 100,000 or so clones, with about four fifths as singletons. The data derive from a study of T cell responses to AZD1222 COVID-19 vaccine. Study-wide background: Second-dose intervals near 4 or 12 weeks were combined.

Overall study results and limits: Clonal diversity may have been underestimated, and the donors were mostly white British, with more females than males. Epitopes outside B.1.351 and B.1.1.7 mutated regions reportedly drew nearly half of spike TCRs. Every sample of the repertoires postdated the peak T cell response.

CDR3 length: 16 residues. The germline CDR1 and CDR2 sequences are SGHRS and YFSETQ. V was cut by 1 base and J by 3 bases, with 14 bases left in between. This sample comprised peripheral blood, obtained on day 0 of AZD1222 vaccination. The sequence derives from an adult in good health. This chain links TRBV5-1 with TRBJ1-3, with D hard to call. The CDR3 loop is CASSLFLGSGGNTIYF. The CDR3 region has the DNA TGCGCCAGCAGCTTGTTTCTAGGGAGCGGTGGAAACACCATATATTTT.